This T cell receptor (beta chain) was profiled in a study of human T cells and chemical hapten exposure. The overall study: Each week of the approximately 24-week study, patients had diphenylcyclopropenone applied to the scalp. General observations from the study: Alopecia in the donors means their immune response may deviate from healthy people's.

As for time point: patch test 2, 6 weeks after DPC sensitization. The treatment denotes: therapeutic diphenylcyclopropenone sensitization with weekly scalp DPC. TCRdb called the RACE reads again in MiXCR, with one record for every CDR3 protein. The repertoire has around 360,000 distinct CDR3 sequences, about 6% of them found once; the top ten carry less than 6.5%. The germline V gene has CDR1 LGHNA and CDR2 YNFKEQ. This CDR3 is built from 16 residues. V was clipped by 0 bases and J by 6 bases, with 15 bases between them. This clonotype was recorded at least ten times. Its target is unknown. V is TRBV4-2 and J is TRBJ1-5; D unclear. The specimen was whole blood, collected in connection with sensitization to the hapten diphenylcyclopropenone (DPC). The origin of this receptor is a woman aged 18-35 years with alopecia areata. Some clones in this sample may be carry-over from other donors' samples. CDR3: CASSQDKGSISQPQHF. DNA for the CDR3: TGTGCCAGCAGCCAAGATAAAGGGAGTATTAGTCAGCCCCAGCATTTT.